A single T cell receptor (beta chain) is shown here with its context. Its matching antigen is unknown. CD45RO-negative, CCR7-selected cells formed the naive CD8 fraction, which excluded terminally differentiated effector memory CD45RA+ cells. The data stem from a study of shared clonotypes between healthy human individuals. Study background: Three plates each covered CD4 naive and memory; CD8 naive two, CD8 memory one. General study points: The study found lower generation probabilities in non-shared clonotypes than in those shared by all four donors.

The deep-level immunoSEQ assay was used. Genomic DNA (from each subset) was split evenly across several immunoSEQ plates. Assay: immunoSEQ multiplex PCR; the TCRdb copy retains only in-frame clones and omits some. This sample has about 2 million clones, with 85% to 95% found just once. Sequencing was performed on naive CD8+ T cells sorted from blood. The clonotype comes from a man aged 18-30 years in good health.

CDR3 coding DNA: TGTGCCAGTATCTACGCACAGGGTACGAACACTGAAGCTTTCTTT. The encoded protein is CASIYAQGTNTEAFF. The gene calls are TRBV19 and TRBJ1-1, with D maybe TRBD1 (6 bases). The CDR3 sequence is 15 residues long. Germline CDR1 and CDR2: LNHDA and SQIVND (reference sequence). Trimming pared 7 bases from V and 1 base from J, leaving 16 bases between.